This T cell receptor (beta chain) was retrieved from a study of T cells in women clearing cervical HPV infection. Study-level information: Blood came at first lesion visit for cases, post-clearance for controls. Cases' blood sampling followed lesion detection by median approximately 140 days (90 to 200). HLA type stays a possible confounder, typing being limited.

In the case of this clone: Coverage ceases 3 residues before the CDR3 finishes, and the germline J gene fills in the end.

Assay: immunoSEQ multiplex PCR; the TCRdb copy retains only in-frame clones and omits some. The sample includes roughly 15,000 clones. V shed 0 bases and J shed 4 bases, with 16 bases lying between them. The germline V gene encodes CDR1 SGHVS and CDR2 FNYEAQ. The CDR3 extends over 16 amino acids. Sequenced material: blood buffy coat. This chain uses TRBV7-6 with TRBJ2-7, with D possibly matching TRBD1 (5 bases). The TCR comes from a woman between 18 and 75 years old with a cervical HPV16 infection that either progressed to CIN3+ or cleared (not recorded which). CDR3 amino acids: CASSLATVQFGYEQYF. The DNA read from the CDR3 is TGTGCCAGCAGCTTAGCGACAGTCCAGTTCGGGTACGAG. The variable domain in full, with the rest retrieved from reference TRBV7-6 and TRBJ2-7, is GAGVSQSPRYKVTKRGQDVALRCDPISGHVSLYWYRQALGQGPEFLTYFNYEAQQDKSGLPNDRFSAERPEGSISTLTIQRTEQRDSAMYRCASSLATVQFGYEQYFGPGTRLTVT.